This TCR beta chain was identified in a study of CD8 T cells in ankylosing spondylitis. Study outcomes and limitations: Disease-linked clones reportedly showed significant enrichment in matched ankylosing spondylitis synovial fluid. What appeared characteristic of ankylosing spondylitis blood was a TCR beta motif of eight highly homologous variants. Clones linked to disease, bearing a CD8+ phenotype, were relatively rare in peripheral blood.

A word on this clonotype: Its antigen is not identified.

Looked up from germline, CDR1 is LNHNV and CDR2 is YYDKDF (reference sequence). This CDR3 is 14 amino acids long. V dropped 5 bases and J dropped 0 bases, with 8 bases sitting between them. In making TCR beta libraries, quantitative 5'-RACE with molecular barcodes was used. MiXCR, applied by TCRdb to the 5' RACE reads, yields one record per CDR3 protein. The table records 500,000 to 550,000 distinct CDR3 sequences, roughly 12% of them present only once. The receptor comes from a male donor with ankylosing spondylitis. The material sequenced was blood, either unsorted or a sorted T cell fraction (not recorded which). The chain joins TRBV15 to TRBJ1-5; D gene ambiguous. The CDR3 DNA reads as TGTGCCACCAGCCTTCAATATAGCAATCAGCCCCAGCATTTT. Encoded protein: CATSLQYSNQPQHF.